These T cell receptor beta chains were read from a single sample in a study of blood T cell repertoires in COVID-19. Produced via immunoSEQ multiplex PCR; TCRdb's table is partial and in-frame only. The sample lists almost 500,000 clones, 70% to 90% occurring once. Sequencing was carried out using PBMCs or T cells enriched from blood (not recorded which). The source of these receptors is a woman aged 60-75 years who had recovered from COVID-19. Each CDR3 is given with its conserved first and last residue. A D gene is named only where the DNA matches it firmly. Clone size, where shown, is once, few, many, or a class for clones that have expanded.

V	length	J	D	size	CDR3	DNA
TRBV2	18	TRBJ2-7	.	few	CASRRRDSHTLKGYEQYF	TGTGCCAGCAGACGCCGGGACTCTCATACTTTAAAGGGCTACGAGCAGTACTTC
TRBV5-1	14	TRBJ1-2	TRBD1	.	CASSLGDRAYGYTF	TGCGCCAGCAGCTTGGGAGACAGGGCCTATGGCTACACCTTC
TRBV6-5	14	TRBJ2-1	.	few	CASSYSPRDNEQFF	TGTGCCAGCAGCTACAGCCCGAGGGACAATGAGCAGTTCTTC
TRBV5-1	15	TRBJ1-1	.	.	CASSLLGTGRAEAFF	TGCGCCAGCAGCTTGTTAGGAACAGGGAGAGCCGAAGCTTTCTTT
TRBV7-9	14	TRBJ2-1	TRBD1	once	CASSLRQGNNEQFF	TGTGCCAGCAGCTTACGACAGGGGAACAATGAGCAGTTCTTC
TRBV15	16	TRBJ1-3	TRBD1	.	CATSRLGTDSGNTIYF	TGTGCCACCAGCAGGCTCGGGACAGACTCTGGAAACACCATATATTTT
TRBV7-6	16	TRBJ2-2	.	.	CASTKTRLSNTGELFF	TGTGCCAGCACCAAAACGAGACTATCGAACACCGGGGAGCTGTTTTTT
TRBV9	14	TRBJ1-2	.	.	CASSVVAGNYGYTF	TGTGCCAGCAGCGTAGTTGCGGGAAACTATGGCTACACCTTC
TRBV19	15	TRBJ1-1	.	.	CASISVGAQNTEAFF	TGTGCCAGTATTTCGGTTGGGGCCCAGAACACTGAAGCTTTCTTT
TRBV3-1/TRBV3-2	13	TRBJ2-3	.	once	CASSQEGADTQYF	TGTGCCAGCAGCCAAGAGGGCGCGGATACGCAGTATTTT
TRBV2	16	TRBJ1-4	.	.	CASRRTDGRTNEKLFF	TGTGCCAGCAGGAGGACAGACGGGCGGACTAATGAAAAACTGTTTTTT
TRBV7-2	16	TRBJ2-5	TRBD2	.	CASSLAASGGQETQYF	TGTGCCAGCAGCCTAGCGGCTAGCGGGGGTCAAGAGACCCAGTACTTC
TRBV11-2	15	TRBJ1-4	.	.	CASSQGRVGNEKLFF	TGTGCCAGCAGCCAGGGGAGGGTGGGGAATGAAAAACTGTTTTTT
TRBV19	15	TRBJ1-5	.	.	CASKFPGIGNQPQHF	TGTGCCAGTAAATTTCCGGGAATAGGGAATCAGCCCCAGCATTTT
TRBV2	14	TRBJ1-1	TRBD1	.	CASRIGTGGTEAFF	TGTGCCAGCAGGATCGGGACAGGGGGTACTGAAGCTTTCTTT
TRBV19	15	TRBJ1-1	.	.	CASSIGQRMNTEAFF	TGTGCCAGTAGTATTGGACAGAGAATGAACACTGAAGCTTTCTTT
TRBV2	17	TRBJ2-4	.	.	CASSERGSQLAKNIQYF	TGTGCCAGCAGTGAACGGGGGAGTCAACTAGCCAAAAACATTCAGTACTTC
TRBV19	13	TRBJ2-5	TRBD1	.	CASRRDRGETQYF	TGTGCCAGTAGAAGGGACAGAGGCGAGACCCAGTACTTC
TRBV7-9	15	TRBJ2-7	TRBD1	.	CASSKDRDRGHEQYF	TGTGCCAGCAGCAAAGACCGGGACAGGGGCCACGAGCAGTACTTC
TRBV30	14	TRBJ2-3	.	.	CAWSISRPADTQYF	TGTGCCTGGAGTATATCGCGCCCCGCAGATACGCAGTATTTT
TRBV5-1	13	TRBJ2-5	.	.	CASSFWPGETQYF	TGCGCCAGCAGCTTTTGGCCGGGGGAGACCCAGTACTTC
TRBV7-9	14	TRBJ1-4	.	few	CASSLGETNEKLFF	TGTGCCAGCAGCTTGGGAGAGACTAATGAAAAACTGTTTTTT
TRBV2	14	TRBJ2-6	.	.	CASRGGSGANVLTF	TGTGCCAGCAGAGGGGGTTCTGGGGCCAACGTCCTGACTTTC
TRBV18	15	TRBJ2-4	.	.	CASSPSRGVVNIQYF	TGTGCCAGCTCGCCCTCACGCGGGGTCGTGAACATTCAGTACTTC
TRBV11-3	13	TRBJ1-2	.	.	CASSLPGLYGYTF	TGTGCCAGCAGCTTACCAGGACTCTATGGCTACACCTTC
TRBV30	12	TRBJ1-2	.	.	CAWSPGKGGYTF	TGTGCCTGGAGTCCGGGGAAGGGTGGCTACACCTTC
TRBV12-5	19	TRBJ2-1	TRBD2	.	CASGLPRLGRGGGYNEQFF	TGTGCTAGTGGTTTGCCCCGATTAGGGCGGGGGGGCGGCTACAATGAGCAGTTCTTC
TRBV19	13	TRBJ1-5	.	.	CASSKEGSQPQHF	TGTGCCAGTAGTAAAGAGGGGAGTCAGCCCCAGCATTTT
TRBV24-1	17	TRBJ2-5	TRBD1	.	CATSDPRDRGLGETQYF	TGTGCCACCAGTGACCCACGGGACAGGGGGCTCGGAGAGACCCAGTACTTC
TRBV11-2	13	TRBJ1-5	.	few	CASSSQEVQPQHF	TGTGCCAGCAGTTCTCAGGAGGTTCAACCCCAGCATTTT
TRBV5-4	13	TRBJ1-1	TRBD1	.	CASRGPGQGEAFF	TGTGCCAGCAGAGGCCCGGGACAGGGTGAAGCTTTCTTT
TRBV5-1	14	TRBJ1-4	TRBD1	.	CASSKGQPNEKLFF	TGCGCCAGCAGCAAGGGACAGCCTAATGAAAAACTGTTTTTT
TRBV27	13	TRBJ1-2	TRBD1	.	CASSLKGAGGYTF	TGTGCCAGCAGTTTAAAGGGGGCCGGCGGCTACACCTTC
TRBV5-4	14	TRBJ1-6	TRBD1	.	CASSSGQGDSPLHF	TGTGCCAGCAGCTCCGGACAGGGAGATTCACCCCTCCACTTT
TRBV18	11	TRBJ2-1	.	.	CASSPRDEQFF	TGTGCCAGCTCACCGCGGGATGAGCAGTTCTTC
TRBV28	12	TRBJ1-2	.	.	CASSPGDYGYTF	TGTGCCAGCAGCCCGGGGGACTATGGCTACACCTTC
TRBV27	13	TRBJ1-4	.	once	CASRPQSNEKLFF	TGTGCCAGCAGACCACAGAGTAATGAAAAACTGTTTTTT
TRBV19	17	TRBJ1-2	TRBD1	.	CASIPSDTGGRNYGYTF	TGTGCCAGTATCCCCAGCGATACAGGGGGCAGGAACTATGGCTACACCTTC
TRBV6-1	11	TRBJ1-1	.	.	CASSDRVEAFF	TGTGCCAGCAGTGACAGGGTTGAAGCTTTCTTT
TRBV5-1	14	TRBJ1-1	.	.	CASSSAQTADEAFF	TGCGCCAGCAGCTCTGCCCAGACTGCGGATGAAGCTTTCTTT
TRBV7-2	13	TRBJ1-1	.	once	CASSSNRDTEAFF	TGTGCCAGCAGCTCTAACAGGGACACTGAAGCTTTCTTT
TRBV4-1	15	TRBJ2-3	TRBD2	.	CASSQGSGGIDTQYF	TGCGCCAGCAGCCAAGGAAGCGGGGGGATAGATACGCAGTATTTT